Shown below are 32 T cell receptor beta chains from a single sample sequenced in a study of blood T cell repertoires in COVID-19. Method: immunoSEQ multiplex PCR; TCRdb's copy keeps in-frame clones and lacks some. The table records 30,000 to 40,000 clones, 70% to 90% of them present only once. Sample: peripheral blood. These receptors were collected from a man between 65 and 79 years old with active COVID-19.

The gene calls are TRBV24-1 and TRBJ2-2, with a possible D match to TRBD1 (5 bases). CDR3 length equals 13 residues. Per germline, CDR1 KGHDR and CDR2 SFDVKD. Trimming stripped 9 bases from V and 4 bases from J, with 11 bases between. DNA of the CDR3: TGTGCCACCGACACAGGAGTCACCGGGGAGCTGTTTTTT. Amino acid sequence: CATDTGVTGELFF.

V gene TRBV2 combines with J gene TRBJ2-3; a weak D match, TRBD1 (6 bases). V gave up 1 base and J gave up 5 bases, with 10 bases separating them. The CDR3 length is 14 residues. Germline lookup yields CDR1 SNHLY and CDR2 FYNNEI. The CDR3 DNA is TGTGCCAGCAGTGAAGTTCGAGGGGGAGATACGCAGTATTTT. As protein: CASSEVRGGDTQYF.

This clone is classed as medium-sized (0.01 to 0.1%). The J gene is TRBJ2-1, the V gene TRBV7-8; 12 bases fit TRBD2. This CDR3 contains 16 residues. CDR1 and CDR2 from the germline V gene are SGHVS and FQNEAQ. Trimming took 3 bases from V and 7 from J; bases not matched to a gene: 7. CDR3 protein: CASSFLAGGPWNEQFF. In DNA, the CDR3 is TGTGCCAGCAGCTTTCTAGCGGGAGGGCCGTGGAATGAGCAGTTCTTC.

The V call is TRBV5-1, the J call TRBJ1-1; the D is unclear. The CDR3 has 14 residues. V lost 0 bases and J 1 base, leaving 7 bases between the germline ends. Per the germline V gene, CDR1 is SGHRS and CDR2 is YFSETQ. This CDR3 reads CASSLEPGNTEAFF. The CDR3 nucleotides read TGCGCCAGCAGCTTGGAACCAGGGAACACTGAAGCTTTCTTT. The variable domain in full, with the rest retrieved from reference TRBV5-1 and TRBJ1-1, is KAGVTQTPRYLIKTRGQQVTLSCSPISGHRSVSWYQQTPGQGLQFLFEYFSETQRNKGNFPGRFSGRQFSNSRSEMNVSTLELGDSALYLCASSLEPGNTEAFFGQGTRLTVV.

This chain connects TRBV7-9 to TRBJ2-1; D call uncertain. The V end was cut by 10 bases, the J end by 0 bases, with 19 bases between. Germline CDR1 reads SEHNR; CDR2 reads FQNEAQ (reference sequence). The CDR3 totals 16 residues. The CDR3 loop is CAIQVISFSSYNEQFF. DNA for the CDR3: TGTGCCATCCAGGTGATTTCGTTTAGCTCCTACAATGAGCAGTTCTTC.

This chain uses TRBV5-8 with TRBJ1-4; 7 bases are shared with TRBD1. Trimming at V came to 4 bases and at J to 2 bases, leaving 11 bases not matched to a gene. The germline gives CDR1 SGHTS, CDR2 YDEGEE. The CDR3 has 17 amino acids. CDR3 loop: CASSHYTGAFTNEKLFF. CDR3 sequence (DNA): TGTGCCAGCAGCCACTATACAGGGGCGTTTACTAATGAAAAACTGTTTTTT.

This clone was found once. The chain combines TRBV28 with TRBJ1-4; unclear D gene. From germline, CDR1 is MDHEN and CDR2 SYDVKM. The V and J ends lost 2 bases and 5 bases respectively, with 3 bases between them. The CDR3 sequence is 12 residues long. The CDR3 DNA follows: TGTGCCAGCAGTTTACTGAATGAAAAACTGTTTTTT. It encodes CASSLLNEKLFF. Based on the CDR3 plus reference TRBV28 and TRBJ1-4, the full variable domain is DVKVTQSSRYLVKRTGEKVFLECVQDMDHENMFWYRQDPGLGLRLIYFSYDVKMKEKGDIPEGYSVSREKKERFSLILESASTNQTSMYLCASSLLNEKLFFGSGTQLSVL.

V and J are TRBV6-5 and TRBJ2-7; 8 bases match TRBD2. The CDR3 covers 15 residues. Germline CDR1 and CDR2: MNHEY and SVGAGI. With 6 bases clipped from V and 1 base from J, the junction kept 8 bases outside the gene matches. The CDR3 here is CASRTLRGESYEQYF. As DNA, the CDR3 is TGTGCCAGCAGGACTTTGCGGGGGGAATCCTACGAGCAGTACTTC.

This chain joins TRBV7-6 and TRBJ2-2; 10 bases are shared with TRBD2. Germline CDR1 SGHVS, CDR2 FNYEAQ. This CDR3 region has 17 residues. V lost 5 bases and J lost 2; bases outside the gene matches: 8. This CDR3 is CASSKLAGPVNTGELFF. Written as DNA, the CDR3 is TGTGCCAGCAGCAAACTAGCGGGACCCGTAAACACCGGGGAGCTGTTTTTT.

CDR3 nucleotide sequence: TGCGCCAGCAGCCTGGGACAGGAATATGGCTACACCTTC. Translating it yields CASSLGQEYGYTF. The V gene is TRBV5-1, the J gene TRBJ1-2; 8 bases map to TRBD1. Germline trimming cut 4 bases from V and 5 bases from J; bases unmatched to any gene: 4. Germline V gene sequence: CDR1 SGHRS, CDR2 YFSETQ. This CDR3 spans 13 amino acids.

In DNA, the CDR3 is TGTGCCAGTAGTATTCCCGGGACAGGGATTCAGCCCCAGCATTTT. Amino acids: CASSIPGTGIQPQHF. The genes are TRBV19 and TRBJ1-5; 9 bases are a match to TRBD1. CDR1 and CDR2 (germline): LNHDA, SQIVND (reference sequence). The CDR3 length is 15 residues. J was trimmed by 6 bases and V by 3 bases; bases with no gene match: 6.

This clone has just a few counts. This sequence joins TRBV18 and TRBJ1-6; the D gene is possibly TRBD1 (5 bases). There are 14 residues in the CDR3. The ends were cut back, 4 bases at V and 7 bases at J, with 11 bases in the middle. Germline values: CDR1 KGHSH, CDR2 LQKENI. The CDR3 sequence is CASSLGDSNSPLHF. Here the CDR3 DNA reads TGTGCCAGCTCACTCGGGGACTCCAATTCACCCCTCCACTTT.

This clone was counted between two and nine times. This chain connects TRBV4-3 to TRBJ1-3; the D is unclear. From germline, CDR1 is LGHNA and CDR2 YSLEER. V was trimmed by 1 base and J by 4 bases, leaving 17 bases between them. The CDR3 is 17 amino acids. The chain's CDR3 is CASSQGVGSTVGNTIYF. CDR3 nucleotide sequence: TGCGCCAGCAGCCAAGGGGTGGGCTCCACGGTCGGAAACACCATATATTTT.

The chain employs TRBV30 and TRBJ1-1; D unresolved. The length of the CDR3 is 11 residues. V lost 2 bases and J 8 bases, leaving 9 bases between the germline ends. Germline V gives CDR1 GTSNPN, CDR2 SVGIG (reference sequence). CDR3 sequence: CAWSTMQEAFF. In DNA form, the CDR3 reads TGTGCCTGGAGTACAATGCAGGAAGCTTTCTTT.

The J gene is TRBJ1-4, the V gene TRBV5-5; no clear D gene. Per the germline V gene, CDR1 is SGHKS and CDR2 is YYEKEE (reference sequence). The ends were cut back, 5 bases at V and 5 bases at J, with 16 bases in the middle. The CDR3 is made up of 15 amino acids. The CDR3 DNA is TGTGCCAGCAGTCCATCGAGGCTGGAAAATGAAAAACTGTTTTTT. Translated: CASSPSRLENEKLFF. The full variable domain, in which reference TRBV5-5 and TRBJ1-4 provide the parts outside the CDR3, is DAGVTQSPTHLIKTRGQQVTLRCSPISGHKSVSWYQQVLGQGPQFIFQYYEKEERGRGNFPDRFSARQFPNYSSELNVNALLLGDSALYLCASSPSRLENEKLFFGSGTQLSVL.

The table lists this clone with a count of one. This chain uses TRBV6-5 with TRBJ2-7; D perhaps matches TRBD1 (6 bases). Per germline, CDR1 MNHEY and CDR2 SVGAGI. This CDR3 has 14 amino acids. The V and J ends lost 7 bases and 2 bases respectively, with 15 bases between them. CDR3 sequence reads: CASTHSTGPYEQYF. In DNA, the CDR3 is TGTGCCAGCACACACTCGACAGGACCCTACGAGCAGTACTTC.

The J gene is TRBJ2-7, the V gene TRBV4-2; 7 bases align to TRBD2. V lost 4 bases, J lost 2 bases, and 11 bases stayed unmatched. The CDR3 is made up of 16 amino acids. Per germline, CDR1 LGHNA and CDR2 YNFKEQ. The CDR3 reads CASSRGLGPFPYEQYF. DNA for the CDR3: TGTGCCAGCAGCCGTGGACTAGGCCCCTTTCCCTACGAGCAGTACTTC.

This chain joins TRBV19 and TRBJ1-1; D call uncertain. Germline CDR1 is LNHDA and CDR2 is SQIVND (reference sequence). This CDR3 spans 14 amino acids. Trimming shortened V by 3 bases and J by 1 base, and 9 bases separated the two germline ends. CDR3 nucleotides: TGTGCCAGTAGTATGCTTGGCACGAACACTGAAGCTTTCTTT. It translates to CASSMLGTNTEAFF.

The chain couples TRBV2 to TRBJ2-2, with TRBD2 matching 16 bases. V was pared by 7 bases and J by 6 bases, with 2 bases of the junction left unmatched. The CDR3 is 15 amino acids. The V gene's germline CDR1 is SNHLY and CDR2 FYNNEI. The CDR3 DNA reads as TGTGCCAGCATTGGGACTAGCGGGAGGGCCGGGGAGCTGTTTTTT. This encodes CASIGTSGRAGELFF.

This clone was seen just once. The chain couples TRBV7-2 to TRBJ1-2; TRBD1 might be the D (5 bases). Trimming left V 5 bases short and J 4 bases short, with 14 bases between. Germline-derived CDR1 and CDR2 are SGHTA and FQGNSA. The CDR3 has 14 residues. CDR3 in amino acids: CASSESTGGYGYTF. As DNA, the CDR3 is TGTGCCAGCAGCGAGTCCACAGGTGGCTATGGCTACACCTTC.

Notes on this clone: A read error may produce the germline difference seen at one junction end. The J gene is TRBJ1-4, the V gene TRBV5-1; D is uncertain. CDR1 and CDR2 from the germline V gene are SGHRS and YFSETQ. CDR3 length equals 13 residues. CDR3 bases: TGCGCCAGCAGCTTGGATGCGAATGGAAAACTGTTTTTT. Amino acids: CASSLDANGKLFF. Full variable domain (rest looked up from reference TRBV5-1 and TRBJ1-4): KAGVTQTPRYLIKTRGQQVTLSCSPISGHRSVSWYQQTPGQGLQFLFEYFSETQRNKGNFPGRFSGRQFSNSRSEMNVSTLELGDSALYLCASSLDANGKLFFGSGTQLSVL.

This chain links TRBV5-6 with TRBJ2-1; D may be TRBD1 (6 bases). V dropped 0 bases and J dropped 4 bases, with 11 bases sitting between them. Germline lookup yields CDR1 SGHDT and CDR2 YYEEEE. The CDR3 has 15 residues. The CDR3 DNA reads as TGTGCCAGCAGCTTGGGGGTAGGGGGATACAATGAGCAGTTCTTC. Translation gives CASSLGVGGYNEQFF.

V usage is TRBV7-2 and J usage is TRBJ2-2; TRBD2 matches 7 bases. Germline V gene lookup returns CDR1 SGHTA and CDR2 FQGNSA. V gave up 3 bases and J gave up 0 bases; unmatched junction bases: 7. The CDR3 runs 17 residues. Written as DNA, the CDR3 is TGTGCCAGCAGCTTTTCATTTGGGGGGGCGAACACCGGGGAGCTGTTTTTT. It translates to CASSFSFGGANTGELFF.

V gene TRBV15 combines with J gene TRBJ1-1, with D possibly matching TRBD1 (6 bases). The CDR3 loop spans 15 amino acids. V was cut by 4 bases and J by 1 base, with 13 bases left in between. Germline CDR1 LNHNV, CDR2 YYDKDF (reference sequence). DNA of the CDR3: TGTGCCACCAGCACACCAGGGGACGGGAACACTGAAGCTTTCTTT. It is translated as CATSTPGDGNTEAFF.

This clone was counted between two and nine times. The gene calls are TRBV3-1 (or the pseudogene TRBV3-2) and TRBJ2-3; D might be TRBD1 (6 bases). In germline, CDR1 is LGHDT, CDR2 YNNKEL (reference sequence). The length of the CDR3 is 15 residues. Trimming pared 0 bases from V and 5 bases from J, leaving 12 bases between. CDR3 nucleotides: TGTGCCAGCAGCCAAGATGGGGGCCCCAGAGATACGCAGTATTTT. This encodes CASSQDGGPRDTQYF.

The chain is built from TRBV5-6 and TRBJ2-3; D might be TRBD2 (5 bases). The V gene lost 4 bases and the J gene lost 2 bases, with 5 bases spanning the gap. This CDR3 is built from 12 residues. The germline CDR1 and CDR2 sequences are SGHDT and YYEEEE. The CDR3 sequence: CASSGLTDTQYF. The CDR3 nucleotides are TGTGCCAGCAGCGGACTCACAGATACGCAGTATTTT.

The chain combines TRBV6-6 with TRBJ2-7; 7 bases line up with TRBD2. Germline V gene data show CDR1 as MNHNY and CDR2 as SVGAGI (reference sequence). Losses at the gene ends were 0 bases for V and 4 bases for J; bases not matched to a gene: 9. The CDR3 has 16 amino acids. The CDR3 sequence is CASSYSGGPRGYEQYF. CDR3 DNA: TGTGCCAGCAGTTACTCCGGGGGACCGCGGGGGTACGAGCAGTACTTC.

This chain connects TRBV9 to TRBJ2-1; 8 positions match TRBD2. The CDR3 totals 16 residues. Germline V lookup: CDR1 SGDLS, CDR2 YYNGEE. Germline trimming cut 0 bases from V and 7 bases from J; bases unmatched to any gene: 9. The DNA for the CDR3 is TGTGCCAGCAGCGTAGACTCGGGAGGGCCGTGGAATGAGCAGTTCTTC. Its translation is CASSVDSGGPWNEQFF.

This clone showed up just a few times. The chain combines TRBV2 with TRBJ2-2; 8 bases line up with TRBD2. CDR1 and CDR2 from the germline V gene are SNHLY and FYNNEI. Trimming at V came to 9 bases and at J to 0 bases, leaving 6 bases not matched to a gene. CDR3 length equals 15 residues. CDR3 amino acids: CAREERGPNTGELFF. DNA of the CDR3: TGTGCCAGAGAGGAGCGGGGGCCGAACACCGGGGAGCTGTTTTTT.

This clone was observed a handful of times. The chain carries TRBV28 and TRBJ2-2, with D uncertain. The germline CDR1 and CDR2 sequences are MDHEN and SYDVKM. The CDR3 spans 15 residues. V was trimmed by 4 bases and J by 6 bases, leaving 15 bases between them. CDR3: CASSSWAGRSGELFF. The CDR3 DNA sequence: TGTGCCAGCAGTTCGTGGGCTGGAAGGTCCGGGGAGCTGTTTTTT.

The CDR3 region is CASSLRVFEQYF. In DNA form, the CDR3 reads TGTGCCAGCAGTTTACGGGTCTTCGAGCAGTACTTC. The chain employs TRBV28 and TRBJ2-7; D gene unclear. CDR1 MDHEN and CDR2 SYDVKM come from the germline V gene. V lost 2 bases to trimming and J lost 6 bases, with 8 bases between them. The CDR3 extends over 12 amino acids.

The rearrangement joins TRBV5-1 to TRBJ2-3; D not resolved. This CDR3 has 13 amino acids. Trimming shortened V by 3 bases and J by 0 bases, and 5 bases separated the two germline ends. CDR1 is SGHRS and CDR2 is YFSETQ in the germline V gene. DNA of the CDR3: TGCGCCAGCAGCTCCGGGAGCACAGATACGCAGTATTTT. Amino acid sequence: CASSSGSTDTQYF.